The entry that follows covers one T cell receptor beta chain sequence. This record belongs to a study of blood T cell repertoires in COVID-19. Study overall: Both acute and convalescent COVID-19 samples were obtained from the United States, Italy and Spain.

There are 14 residues in the CDR3. Trimming shortened V by 0 bases and J by 4 bases, and 11 bases separated the two germline ends. CDR1 SGHRS and CDR2 YFSETQ come from the germline V gene. Some clones are missing from TCRdb's copy, which holds only in-frame ones; the method was immunoSEQ multiplex PCR. This sample carries roughly 25,000 clones, 72% of them seen once, and the ten largest clones take around two fifths. This chain connects TRBV5-1 to TRBJ2-7; D remains ambiguous. The material sequenced was peripheral blood. This clonotype was sampled from an elderly woman with acute or convalescent COVID-19. CDR3 loop: CASSLAGEAYEQYF. The CDR3 nucleotides read TGCGCCAGCAGCTTGGCGGGTGAGGCGTACGAGCAGTACTTC.